This T cell receptor beta chain is drawn from a study of T cells in Graves' hyperthyroidism and ophthalmopathy. TCR beta CDR3 regions were amplified from RNA transcripts. The HTBI primer set served for first-round RT-PCR of the TCR CDR3. TCRdb redid the calling of the multiplex PCR reads with MiXCR, one entry per CDR3 protein. The sample yields roughly 580,000 distinct CDR3 sequences, roughly 50% seen once. Whole-study results and caveats: Separation of ophthalmopathy from stable hyperthyroidism was achieved by a 13 V-J model. Most clonotypes expanded in thyroid above 0.001 were likewise present in blood.

With 0 bases removed from V and 4 bases from J, the gap between germline ends came to 15 bases. The CDR3 loop spans 16 amino acids. Germline assignment: CDR1 LGHNA and CDR2 YSLEER. Diagnosis of hyperthyroidism was new in patients aged 18 to 65, and its duration was under 2 months. About this clonotype itself: Its cognate antigen is unknown.

The sample consisted of peripheral blood or thyroid tissue (not recorded which). The genes are TRBV4-3 and TRBJ2-5; D gene ambiguous. This clonotype was obtained from a young woman with Graves' hyperthyroidism. The chain's CDR3 is CASSQEGPLLGETQYF. The DNA of the CDR3 is TGCGCCAGCAGCCAAGAAGGGCCACTATTGGGAGAGACCCAGTACTTC.